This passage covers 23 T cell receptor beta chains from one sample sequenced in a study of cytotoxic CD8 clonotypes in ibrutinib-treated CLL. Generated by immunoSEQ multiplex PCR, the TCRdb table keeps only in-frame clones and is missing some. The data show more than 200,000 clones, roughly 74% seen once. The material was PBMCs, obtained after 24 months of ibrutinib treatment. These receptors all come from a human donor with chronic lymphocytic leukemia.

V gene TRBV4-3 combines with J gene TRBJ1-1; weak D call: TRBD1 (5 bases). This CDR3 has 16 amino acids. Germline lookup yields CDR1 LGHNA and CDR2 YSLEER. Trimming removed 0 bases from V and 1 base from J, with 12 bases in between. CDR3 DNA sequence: TGCGCCAGCAGCCAAGATCCCCAGGGCGGGAACACTGAAGCTTTCTTT. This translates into CASSQDPQGGNTEAFF.

The CDR3 bases are TGTGCCAGCAGCTTAGAAGCTAGCGGTACCTACGAGCAGTACTTC. Amino acid sequence: CASSLEASGTYEQYF. This chain links TRBV11-2 with TRBJ2-7; 7 bases match TRBD2. This CDR3 has 15 residues. The junction had 4 bases not matched to a gene; V was cut back by 0 bases and J by 2 bases. CDR1 is SGHAT, CDR2 FQNNGV, per germline.

The chain's CDR3 is CAWSRTGGHQPQHF. CDR3 DNA: TGTGCCTGGAGTCGTACCGGGGGGCATCAGCCCCAGCATTTT. This chain joins TRBV30 and TRBJ1-5; D perhaps matches TRBD1 (6 bases). Trimming stripped 2 bases from V and 5 bases from J, with 13 bases between. Per the germline V gene, CDR1 is GTSNPN and CDR2 is SVGIG (reference sequence). The CDR3 sequence is 14 residues long.

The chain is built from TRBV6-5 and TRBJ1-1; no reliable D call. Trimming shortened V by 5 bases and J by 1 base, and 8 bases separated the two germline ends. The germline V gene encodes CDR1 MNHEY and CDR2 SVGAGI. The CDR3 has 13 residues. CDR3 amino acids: CASSKQTNTEAFF. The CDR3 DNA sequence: TGTGCCAGCAGTAAACAGACGAACACTGAAGCTTTCTTT.

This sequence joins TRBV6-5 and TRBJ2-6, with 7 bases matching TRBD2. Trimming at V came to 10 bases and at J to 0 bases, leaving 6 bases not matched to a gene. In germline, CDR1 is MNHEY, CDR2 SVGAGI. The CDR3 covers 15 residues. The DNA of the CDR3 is TGTGCCACCCGAGCGGGAACCTCTGGGGCCAACGTCCTGACTTTC. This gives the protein CATRAGTSGANVLTF.

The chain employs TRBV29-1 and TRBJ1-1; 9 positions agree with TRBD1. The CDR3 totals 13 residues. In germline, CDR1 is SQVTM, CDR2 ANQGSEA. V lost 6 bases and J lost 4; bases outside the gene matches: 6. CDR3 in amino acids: CSVRQGVGTEAFF. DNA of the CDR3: TGCAGCGTAAGACAGGGGGTTGGCACTGAAGCTTTCTTT.

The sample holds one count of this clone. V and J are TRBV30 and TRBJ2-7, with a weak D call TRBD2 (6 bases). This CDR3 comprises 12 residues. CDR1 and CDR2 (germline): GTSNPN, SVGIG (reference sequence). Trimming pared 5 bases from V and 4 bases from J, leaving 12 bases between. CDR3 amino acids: CAWGRAGYEQYF. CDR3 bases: TGTGCCTGGGGTCGGGCGGGGTACGAGCAGTACTTC. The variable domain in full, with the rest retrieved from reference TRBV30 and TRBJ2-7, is SQTIHQWPATLVQPVGSPLSLECTVEGTSNPNLYWYRQAAGRGLQLLFYSVGIGQISSEVPQNLSASRPQDRQFILSSKKLLLSDSGFYLCAWGRAGYEQYFGPGTRLTVT.

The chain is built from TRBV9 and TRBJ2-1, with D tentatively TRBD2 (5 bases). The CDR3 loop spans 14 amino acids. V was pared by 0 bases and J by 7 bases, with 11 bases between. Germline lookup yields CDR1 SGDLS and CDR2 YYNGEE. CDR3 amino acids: CASSVVAGKNEQFF. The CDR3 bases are TGTGCCAGCAGCGTAGTGGCGGGCAAGAATGAGCAGTTCTTC.

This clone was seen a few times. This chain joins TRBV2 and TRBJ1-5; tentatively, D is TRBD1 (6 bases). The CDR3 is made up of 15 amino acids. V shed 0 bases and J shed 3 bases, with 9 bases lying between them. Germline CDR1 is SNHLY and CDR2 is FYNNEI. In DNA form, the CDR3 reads TGTGCCAGCAGTGAAGCGGCAGGGGCCAATCAGCCCCAGCATTTT. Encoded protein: CASSEAAGANQPQHF.

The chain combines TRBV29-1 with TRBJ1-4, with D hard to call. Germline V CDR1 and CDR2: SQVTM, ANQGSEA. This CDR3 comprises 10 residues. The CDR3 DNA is TGCTCGGGGTATCGGGAAAAACTGTTTTTT. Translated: CSGYREKLFF.

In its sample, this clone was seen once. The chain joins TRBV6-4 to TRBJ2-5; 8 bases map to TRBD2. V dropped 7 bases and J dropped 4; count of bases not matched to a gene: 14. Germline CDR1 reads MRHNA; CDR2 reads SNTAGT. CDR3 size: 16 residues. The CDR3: CASIQLAGKRVETQYF. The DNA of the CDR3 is TGTGCCAGCATTCAATTAGCGGGAAAAAGGGTAGAGACCCAGTACTTC.

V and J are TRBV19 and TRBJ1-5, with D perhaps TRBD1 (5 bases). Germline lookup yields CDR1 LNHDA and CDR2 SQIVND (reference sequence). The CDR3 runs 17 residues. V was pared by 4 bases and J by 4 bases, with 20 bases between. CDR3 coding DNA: TGTGCCAGTAGTACCATTCCTCAAGGGGCCGCAAATCAGCCCCAGCATTTT. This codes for CASSTIPQGAANQPQHF.

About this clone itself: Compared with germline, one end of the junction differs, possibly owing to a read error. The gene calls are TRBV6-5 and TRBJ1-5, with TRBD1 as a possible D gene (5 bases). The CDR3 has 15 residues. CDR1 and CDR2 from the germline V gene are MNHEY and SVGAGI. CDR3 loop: CASSYGRGPNQAQHF. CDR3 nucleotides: TGTGCCAGCAGCTACGGTCGGGGCCCCAATCAGGCCCAGCATTTT.

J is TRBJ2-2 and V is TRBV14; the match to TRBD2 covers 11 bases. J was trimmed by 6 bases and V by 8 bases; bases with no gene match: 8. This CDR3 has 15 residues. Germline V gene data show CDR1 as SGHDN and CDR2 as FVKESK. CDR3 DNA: TGTGCCAGCGGTCCCCTAGCGGGAGGACCCGGGGAGCTGTTTTTT. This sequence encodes CASGPLAGGPGELFF. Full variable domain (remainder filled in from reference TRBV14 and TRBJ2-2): EAGVTQFPSHSVIEKGQTVTLRCDPISGHDNLYWYRRVMGKEIKFLLHFVKESKQDESGMPNNRFLAERTGGTYSTLKVQPAELEDSGVYFCASGPLAGGPGELFFGEGSRLTVL.

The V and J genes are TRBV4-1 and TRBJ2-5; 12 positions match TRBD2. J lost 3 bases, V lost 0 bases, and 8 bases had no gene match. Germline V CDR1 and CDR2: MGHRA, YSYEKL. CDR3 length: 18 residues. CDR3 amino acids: CASSQDRGLAGGEETQYF. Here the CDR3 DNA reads TGCGCCAGCAGCCAAGATCGGGGGCTAGCGGGAGGGGAAGAGACCCAGTACTTC.

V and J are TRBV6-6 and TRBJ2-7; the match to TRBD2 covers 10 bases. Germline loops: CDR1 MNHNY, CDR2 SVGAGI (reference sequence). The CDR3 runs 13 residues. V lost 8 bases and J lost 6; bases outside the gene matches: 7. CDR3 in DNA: TGTGCCAGCGGCTCTAGCGGGAGCGGCGAGCAGTACTTC. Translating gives CASGSSGSGEQYF.

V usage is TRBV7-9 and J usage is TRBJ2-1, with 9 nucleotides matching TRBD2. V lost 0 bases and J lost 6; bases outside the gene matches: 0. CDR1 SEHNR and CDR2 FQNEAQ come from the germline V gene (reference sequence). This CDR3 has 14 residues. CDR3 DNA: TGTGCCAGCAGCTTAGCACTAGCGGGCAATGAGCAGTTCTTC. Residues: CASSLALAGNEQFF.

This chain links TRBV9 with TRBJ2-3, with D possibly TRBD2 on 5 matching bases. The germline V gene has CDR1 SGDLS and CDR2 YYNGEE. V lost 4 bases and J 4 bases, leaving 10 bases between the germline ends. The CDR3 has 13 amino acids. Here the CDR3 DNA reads TGTGCCAGCAGCCAGATGGAGGCAGATACGCAGTATTTT. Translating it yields CASSQMEADTQYF. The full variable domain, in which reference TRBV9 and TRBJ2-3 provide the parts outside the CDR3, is DSGVTQTPKHLITATGQRVTLRCSPRSGDLSVYWYQQSLDQGLQFLIQYYNGEERAKGNILERFSAQQFPDLHSELNLSSLELGDSALYFCASSQMEADTQYFGPGTRLTVL.

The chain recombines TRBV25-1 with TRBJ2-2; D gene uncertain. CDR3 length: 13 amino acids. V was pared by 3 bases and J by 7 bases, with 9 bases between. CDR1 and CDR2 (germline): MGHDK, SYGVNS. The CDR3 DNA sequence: TGTGCCAGCAGTGATCCCCGAGGCGGGGAGCTGTTTTTT. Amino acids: CASSDPRGGELFF.

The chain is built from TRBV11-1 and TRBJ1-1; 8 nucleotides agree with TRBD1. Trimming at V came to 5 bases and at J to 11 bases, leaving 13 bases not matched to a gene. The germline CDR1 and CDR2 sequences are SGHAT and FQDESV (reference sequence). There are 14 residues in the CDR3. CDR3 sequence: CASSEDRAGMDAFF. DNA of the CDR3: TGTGCCAGCAGCGAGGACAGGGCTGGTATGGACGCTTTCTTT.

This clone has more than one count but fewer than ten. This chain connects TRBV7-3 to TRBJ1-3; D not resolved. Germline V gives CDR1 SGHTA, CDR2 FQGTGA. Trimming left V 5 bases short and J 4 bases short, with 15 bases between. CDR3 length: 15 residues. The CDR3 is CASSTSGSPGNTIYF. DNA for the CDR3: TGTGCCAGCAGCACTTCCGGGTCACCCGGAAACACCATATATTTT.

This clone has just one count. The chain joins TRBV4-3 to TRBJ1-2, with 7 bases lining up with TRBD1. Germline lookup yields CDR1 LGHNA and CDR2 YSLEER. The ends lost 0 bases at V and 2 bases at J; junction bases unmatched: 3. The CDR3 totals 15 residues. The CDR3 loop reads CASSQDQQGNYGYTF. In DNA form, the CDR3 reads TGCGCCAGCAGCCAAGATCAACAGGGGAACTATGGCTACACCTTC.

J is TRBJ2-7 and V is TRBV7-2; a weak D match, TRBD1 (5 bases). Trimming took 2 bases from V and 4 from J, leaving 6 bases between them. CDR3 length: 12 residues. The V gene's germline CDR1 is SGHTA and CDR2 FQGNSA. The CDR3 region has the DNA TGTGCCAGCAGCTTAAGGGGATACGAGCAGTACTTC. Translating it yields CASSLRGYEQYF.